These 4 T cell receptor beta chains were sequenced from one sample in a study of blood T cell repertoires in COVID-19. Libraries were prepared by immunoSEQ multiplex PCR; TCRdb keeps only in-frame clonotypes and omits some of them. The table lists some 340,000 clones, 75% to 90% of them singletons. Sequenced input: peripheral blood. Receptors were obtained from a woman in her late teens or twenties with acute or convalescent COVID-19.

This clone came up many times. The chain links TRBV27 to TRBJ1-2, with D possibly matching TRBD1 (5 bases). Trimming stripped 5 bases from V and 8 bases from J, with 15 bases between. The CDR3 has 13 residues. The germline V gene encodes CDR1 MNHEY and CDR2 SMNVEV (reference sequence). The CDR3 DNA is TGTGCCAGCAGTCCTTCAGGGCGTCAGGGCTACACCTTC. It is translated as CASSPSGRQGYTF.

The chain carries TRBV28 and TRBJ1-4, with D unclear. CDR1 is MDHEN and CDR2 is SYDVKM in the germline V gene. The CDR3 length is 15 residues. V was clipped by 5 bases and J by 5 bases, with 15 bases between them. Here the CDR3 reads CASSRERIRNEKLFF. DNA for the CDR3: TGTGCCAGCAGTCGGGAGAGGATCCGGAATGAAAAACTGTTTTTT.

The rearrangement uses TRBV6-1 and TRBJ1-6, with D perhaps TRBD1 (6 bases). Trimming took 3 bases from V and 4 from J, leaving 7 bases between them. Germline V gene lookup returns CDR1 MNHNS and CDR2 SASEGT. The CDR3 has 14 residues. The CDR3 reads CASSEDRYNSPLHF. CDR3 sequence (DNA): TGTGCCAGCAGTGAGGACAGATATAATTCACCCCTCCACTTT.

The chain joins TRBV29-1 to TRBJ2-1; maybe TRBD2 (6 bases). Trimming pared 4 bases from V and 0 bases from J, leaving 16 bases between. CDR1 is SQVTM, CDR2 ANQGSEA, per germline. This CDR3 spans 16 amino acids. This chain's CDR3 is CSVGEEGPSSYNEQFF. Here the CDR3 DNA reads TGCAGCGTTGGTGAGGAGGGGCCGAGCTCCTACAATGAGCAGTTCTTC.